This T cell receptor (beta chain) was profiled in a study of CD8+ T cells in alopecia areata. About the study: Those treated were given oral tofacitinib at 5 to 10 mg twice daily. Study outcomes and limitations: While patients received tofacitinib, many expanded lesional clones remained present in scalp and blood.

Sequencing used cDNA as its template, made by extracting RNA and reverse transcribing it. Assay: immunoSEQ multiplex PCR; the TCRdb copy retains only in-frame clones and omits some. The sample yields 150,000 or so clones, roughly 65% seen once. Comment on this clone: What it binds is not known. Other DNA sequences in this sample translate to the same CDR3.

Germline lookup yields CDR1 MNHEY and CDR2 SMNVEV (reference sequence). The CDR3 has 14 residues. The germline V and J ends were trimmed by 6 bases and 1 base, with 7 bases remaining between them. Treatment here: oral pan-JAK inhibitor, 5-10 mg twice daily. Collection of lesional scalp punch biopsies and peripheral blood was performed in alopecia areata patients. Sequencing used CD4+ T cells sorted from blood, obtained at week 4, from a patient treated with tofacitinib. V usage is TRBV27 and J usage is TRBJ2-6, with no clear D. The clonotype originates from a human donor with alopecia areata. The CDR3 nucleotides are TGTGCCAGCAGCTGGGGATCTGGGGCCAACGTCCTGACTTTC. Translation: CASSWGSGANVLTF.